The clone carrying this T cell receptor (beta chain) was seen more than once but under ten times. Its cognate antigen is unknown. The CDR3 covers 14 residues. Trimming left V 6 bases short and J 7 bases short, with 13 bases between. Per the germline V gene, CDR1 is LNHDA and CDR2 is SQIVND (reference sequence). cDNA synthesis used the whole RNA isolate, giving expressed TCRB sequences. Repertoires were generated with immunoSEQ multiplex PCR, while TCRdb's copy carries only in-frame clones and drops some. Of 150,000 to 200,000 clones in the sample, around 63% are singletons; the top ten hold around 0.096%. A single heparinised blood sample, averaging about 100 mL, was obtained per donor. The sample belongs to a study of beta chain features in type 1 diabetes. Study-level findings and limits: All four CD4+ subsets of Type 1 diabetes patients contained TCRB CDR3s that were moderately but significantly shorter.

The sequence was obtained from a man aged 25 to 40 with type 1 diabetes. The chain joins TRBV19 to TRBJ1-6; D might be TRBD1 (6 bases). The sample comprised naive CD4+ T cells from blood. The CDR3 here is CASRAQGINSPLHF. CDR3 nucleotide sequence: TGTGCCAGTAGGGCCCAGGGGATAAATTCACCCCTCCACTTT.